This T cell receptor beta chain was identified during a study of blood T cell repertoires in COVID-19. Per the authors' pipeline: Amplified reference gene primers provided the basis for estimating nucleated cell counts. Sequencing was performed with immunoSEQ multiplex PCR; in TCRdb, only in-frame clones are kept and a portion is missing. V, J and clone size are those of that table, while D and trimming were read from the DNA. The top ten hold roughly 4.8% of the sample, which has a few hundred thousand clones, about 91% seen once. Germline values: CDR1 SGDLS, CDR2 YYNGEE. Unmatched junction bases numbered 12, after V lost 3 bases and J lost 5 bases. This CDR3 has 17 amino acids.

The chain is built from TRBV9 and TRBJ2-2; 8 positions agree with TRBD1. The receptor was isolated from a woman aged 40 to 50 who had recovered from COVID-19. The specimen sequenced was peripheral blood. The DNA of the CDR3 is TGTGCCAGCAGCGCACAGGGGGGTCAGTTAGAAACCGGGGAGCTGTTTTTT. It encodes CASSAQGGQLETGELFF.